These T cell receptor beta chains were read from a single sample in a study of shared clonotypes between healthy human individuals. Profiled with immunoSEQ multiplex PCR; TCRdb holds only in-frame clones, not every one. The table records approximately 1,500,000 clones, around 95% of them present only once. The material sequenced was naive CD4+ T cells sorted from blood. Every receptor here comes from a man aged 25 to 40 in good health. Both conserved end residues are part of each CDR3. Fields, in order: V gene, J gene, CDR3 protein.

V: TRBV7-2
J: TRBJ1-1
CDR3: CASSFGTSTEAFF

V: TRBV19
J: TRBJ1-5
CDR3: CASSWAGDQPQHF

V: TRBV14
J: TRBJ2-5
CDR3: CASSQGNSPIPGQETQYF

V: TRBV5-1
J: TRBJ2-1
CDR3: CASSLVRASGRSYNEQFF

V: TRBV27
J: TRBJ2-1
CDR3: CAISLTFPGLGSPNEQFF

V: TRBV5-1
J: TRBJ2-1
CDR3: CASGLGTDNEQFF

V: TRBV4-1
J: TRBJ1-2
CDR3: CASSQGQGTNYGYTF

V: TRBV5-6
J: TRBJ1-1
CDR3: CASSSPGPQEPNTEAFF

V: TRBV2
J: TRBJ1-1
CDR3: CASSEFAEAFF

V: TRBV4-3
J: TRBJ2-2
CDR3: CASSHAGVYTGELFF

V: TRBV29-1
J: TRBJ1-1
CDR3: CSVAVGRGMNTEAFF

V: TRBV19
J: TRBJ1-3
CDR3: CASNQSLDQLGNTIYF

V: TRBV6-1
J: TRBJ2-5
CDR3: CASSELGQRAQETQYF

V: TRBV6-6
J: TRBJ1-5
CDR3: CASSYSDRANQPQHF

V: TRBV4-1
J: TRBJ1-2
CDR3: CASSQGAPTSYGYTF

V: TRBV19
J: TRBJ2-5
CDR3: CASSSSGAPQETQYF

V: TRBV19
J: TRBJ1-5
CDR3: CASSIGAGPQHF

V: TRBV7-3
J: TRBJ2-3
CDR3: CASSASADTQYF

V: TRBV4-1
J: TRBJ1-1
CDR3: CASSQGLLGMNTEAFF

V: TRBV7-2
J: TRBJ1-4
CDR3: CASSSAGQGDEKLFF

V: TRBV18
J: TRBJ2-2
CDR3: CASSPAQAVSTGELFF

V: TRBV5-1
J: TRBJ2-3
CDR3: CASSPDMGLQYF

V: TRBV7-9
J: TRBJ2-5
CDR3: CASSFGLGETQYF

V: TRBV9
J: TRBJ2-7
CDR3: CASSEGLAGLYEQYF

V: TRBV2
J: TRBJ2-3
CDR3: CASSETRDRVTDTQYF

V: TRBV5-1
J: TRBJ1-1
CDR3: CASSFRAGGEAFF

V: TRBV11-3
J: TRBJ2-1
CDR3: CASSLTLAGRGEQFF

V: TRBV11-1
J: TRBJ2-3
CDR3: CASSLADPGTDTQYF

V: TRBV5-4
J: TRBJ2-7
CDR3: CASLPTLESDEQYF

V: TRBV11-2
J: TRBJ2-1
CDR3: CASSLISGRPNEQFF

V: TRBV27
J: TRBJ1-2
CDR3: CASSKWDRGHGYTF

V: TRBV28
J: TRBJ2-3
CDR3: CASSLVETQYF

V: TRBV19
J: TRBJ1-1
CDR3: CASSIFGLRNTEAFF

V: TRBV7-9
J: TRBJ2-1
CDR3: CASSSIRGHNEQFF

V: TRBV7-9
J: TRBJ2-5
CDR3: CASSFPGLAGGLETQYF

V: TRBV18
J: TRBJ2-7
CDR3: CASSPGTGDFYEQYF

V: TRBV18
J: TRBJ2-1
CDR3: CASSPPGSGSDYNEQFF

V: TRBV10-1
J: TRBJ2-7
CDR3: CASSVITESYEQYF

V: TRBV19
J: TRBJ2-7
CDR3: CASSSRVLTYEQYF

V: TRBV5-1
J: TRBJ2-2
CDR3: CASSIRMTGELFF

V: TRBV2
J: TRBJ2-3
CDR3: CASSRIGGDTQYF

V: TRBV19
J: TRBJ1-2
CDR3: CASSTQQGRVIGYTF

V: TRBV19
J: TRBJ2-7
CDR3: CASSTMASYEQYF

V: TRBV10-1
J: TRBJ2-5
CDR3: CARRDREQETQYF

V: TRBV4-3
J: TRBJ2-6
CDR3: CASSQVSGHGANVLTF

V: TRBV27
J: TRBJ2-1
CDR3: CASRASGMNEQFF

V: TRBV19
J: TRBJ2-5
CDR3: CASSAGPSRYQETQYF

V: TRBV28
J: TRBJ2-1
CDR3: CASSSNPHNEQFF

V: TRBV11-3
J: TRBJ1-1
CDR3: CASSFASNTEAFF

V: TRBV28
J: TRBJ2-2
CDR3: CASSSVRNVKLFF

V: TRBV18
J: TRBJ1-1
CDR3: CASSPSQGNTEAFF

V: TRBV5-4
J: TRBJ2-7
CDR3: CASSSLSPSYEQYF

V: TRBV19
J: TRBJ1-1
CDR3: CASQNPRGGYTEAFF

V: TRBV19
J: TRBJ2-7
CDR3: CASIDKWNEQYF

V: TRBV18
J: TRBJ2-1
CDR3: CASSPDREGEQFF

V: TRBV11-3
J: TRBJ2-3
CDR3: CASSPRGTDTQYF

V: TRBV5-6
J: TRBJ1-5
CDR3: CASSRDLNQPQHF

V: TRBV10-2
J: TRBJ2-3
CDR3: CASRAPPDNTQYF

V: TRBV5-6
J: TRBJ2-5
CDR3: CASSTTSSSLETQYF